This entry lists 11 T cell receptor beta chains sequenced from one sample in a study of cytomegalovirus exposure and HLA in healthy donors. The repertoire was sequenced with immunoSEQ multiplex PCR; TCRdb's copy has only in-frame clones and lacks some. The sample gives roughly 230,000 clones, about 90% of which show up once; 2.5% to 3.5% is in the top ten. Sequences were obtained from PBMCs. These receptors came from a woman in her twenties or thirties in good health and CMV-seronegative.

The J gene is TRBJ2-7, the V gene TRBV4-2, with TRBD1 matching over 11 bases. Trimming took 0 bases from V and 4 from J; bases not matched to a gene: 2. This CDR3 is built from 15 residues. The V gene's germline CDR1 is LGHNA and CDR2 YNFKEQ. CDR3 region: CASSQDGTGGYEQYF. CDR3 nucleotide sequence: TGTGCCAGCAGCCAAGATGGGACAGGGGGTTACGAGCAGTACTTC.

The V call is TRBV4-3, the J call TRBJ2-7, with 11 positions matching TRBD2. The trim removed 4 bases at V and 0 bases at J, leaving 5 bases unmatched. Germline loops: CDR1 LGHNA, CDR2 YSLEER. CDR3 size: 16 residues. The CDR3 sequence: CASSPGLAGLSYEQYF. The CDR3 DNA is TGCGCCAGCAGCCCAGGACTAGCGGGCCTCTCCTACGAGCAGTACTTC.

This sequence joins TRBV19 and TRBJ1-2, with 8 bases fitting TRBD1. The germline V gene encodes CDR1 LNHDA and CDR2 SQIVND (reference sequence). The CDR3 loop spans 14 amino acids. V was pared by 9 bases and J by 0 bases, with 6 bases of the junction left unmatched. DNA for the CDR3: TGTGCCAGCGCGACAGGGGTAGCTAACTATGGCTACACCTTC. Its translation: CASATGVANYGYTF.

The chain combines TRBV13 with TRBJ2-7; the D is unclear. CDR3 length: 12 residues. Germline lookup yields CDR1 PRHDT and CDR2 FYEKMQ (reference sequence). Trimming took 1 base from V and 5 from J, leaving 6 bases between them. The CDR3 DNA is TGTGCCAGCAGCTTAGTAGGGAACGAGCAGTACTTC. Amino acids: CASSLVGNEQYF.

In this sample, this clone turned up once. The CDR3 loop is CASSPGPLWETQYF. The CDR3 DNA reads as TGTGCCAGCAGCCCAGGTCCCCTATGGGAGACCCAGTACTTC. The rearrangement joins TRBV13 to TRBJ2-5; D not certain. Germline-derived CDR1 and CDR2 are PRHDT and FYEKMQ (reference sequence). V was clipped by 5 bases and J by 5 bases, with 15 bases between them. The CDR3 loop spans 14 amino acids.

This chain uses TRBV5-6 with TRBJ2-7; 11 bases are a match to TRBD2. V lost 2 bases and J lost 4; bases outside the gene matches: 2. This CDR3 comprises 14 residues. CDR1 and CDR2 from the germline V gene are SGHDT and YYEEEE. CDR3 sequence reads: CASSFLAGGYEQYF. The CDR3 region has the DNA TGTGCCAGCAGCTTCTTAGCGGGAGGGTACGAGCAGTACTTC. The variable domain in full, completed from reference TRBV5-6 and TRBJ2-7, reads DAGVTQSPTHLIKTRGQQVTLRCSPKSGHDTVSWYQQALGQGPQFIFQYYEEEERQRGNFPDRFSGHQFPNYSSELNVNALLLGDSALYLCASSFLAGGYEQYFGPGTRLTVT.

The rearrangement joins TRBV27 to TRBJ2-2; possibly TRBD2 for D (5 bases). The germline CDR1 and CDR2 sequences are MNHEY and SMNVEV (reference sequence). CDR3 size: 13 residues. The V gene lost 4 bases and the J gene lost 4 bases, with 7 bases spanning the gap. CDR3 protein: CASSSRGTGELFF. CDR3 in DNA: TGTGCCAGCAGTTCCCGGGGCACCGGGGAGCTGTTTTTT.

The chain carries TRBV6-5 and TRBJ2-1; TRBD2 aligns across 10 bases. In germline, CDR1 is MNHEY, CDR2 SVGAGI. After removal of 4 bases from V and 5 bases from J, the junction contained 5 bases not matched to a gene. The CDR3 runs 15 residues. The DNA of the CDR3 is TGTGCCAGCAGTTTCCTAGCGGGGGCGAACAATGAGCAGTTCTTC. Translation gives CASSFLAGANNEQFF.

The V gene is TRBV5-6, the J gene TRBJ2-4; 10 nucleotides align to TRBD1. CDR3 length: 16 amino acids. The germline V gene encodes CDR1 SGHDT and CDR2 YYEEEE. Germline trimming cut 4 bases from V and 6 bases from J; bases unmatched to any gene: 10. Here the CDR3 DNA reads TGTGCCAGCAGCATGGGACAGGGGCTTTTTGTAAACATTCAGTACTTC. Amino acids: CASSMGQGLFVNIQYF.

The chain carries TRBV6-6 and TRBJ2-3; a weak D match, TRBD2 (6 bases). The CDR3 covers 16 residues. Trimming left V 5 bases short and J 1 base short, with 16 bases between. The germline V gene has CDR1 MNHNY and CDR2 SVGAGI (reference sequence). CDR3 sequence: CASSTGLRGGTDTQYF. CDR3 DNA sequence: TGTGCCAGCAGTACGGGACTCCGGGGTGGCACAGATACGCAGTATTTT.

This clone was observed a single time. CDR3 in DNA: TGTGCCAGCAGGGGGGAGACCCAGTACTTC. Translating it yields CASRGETQYF. J is TRBJ2-5 and V is TRBV6-5; D gene ambiguous. Germline V gene lookup returns CDR1 MNHEY and CDR2 SVGAGI. CDR3 length: 10 amino acids. Trimming pared 6 bases from V and 5 bases from J, leaving 4 bases between.